The 16 T cell receptor beta chains given below trace back to one sample, sequenced in a study of metastatic and nonmetastatic thyroid tumors (TCRdb year 2020). The library was prepared using PCR. Reads for this sample came from an Illumina HiSeq 4000. TCRdb reran the public reads through fastp at Q25 and MiXCR, keeping productive beta chains. The sample table lists 19,000 or so clones, roughly 26% of them with a count of one. 10% to 13% of the sample is in the top ten clones. None of the patients had been given any treatment before thyroid surgery. Sequenced: tumor tissue. All receptors derive from a female donor with papillary thyroid cancer or a benign thyroid nodule (not recorded which). Some clones in this sample may be carry-over from other donors' samples.

This clone is labeled as medium-sized (0.01 to 0.1%). The CDR3, as DNA: TGTGCCAGCAGTCCCGATTGGGGCTGGTACGAGCAGTACTTC. Its translation is CASSPDWGWYEQYF. The chain recombines TRBV6-1 with TRBJ2-7; possible D gene TRBD1, 5 bases. Germline loops: CDR1 MNHNS, CDR2 SASEGT. The CDR3 length is 14 residues. The V end lost 5 bases, the J end lost 4 bases, and 15 bases lay between the germline ends.

This chain joins TRBV24-1 and TRBJ2-1, with a possible D match to TRBD2 (6 bases). Germline V gene lookup returns CDR1 KGHDR and CDR2 SFDVKD. With 2 bases removed from V and 9 bases from J, the gap between germline ends came to 16 bases. The CDR3 is 15 amino acids. The CDR3 nucleotides read TGTGCCACCAGTGATTCAGCGGGCTCGGGTGCTGAGCAGTTCTTC. As protein: CATSDSAGSGAEQFF.

This clone was detected many times. This rearrangement joins TRBV6-1 to TRBJ2-1; 8 positions agree with TRBD2. Per germline, CDR1 MNHNS and CDR2 SASEGT. The CDR3 contains 16 residues. Trimming took 6 bases from V and 7 from J; bases not matched to a gene: 14. This chain's CDR3 is CASRLRTGGPRNEQFF. The CDR3, as DNA: TGTGCCAGCAGGCTACGGACGGGAGGGCCAAGGAATGAGCAGTTCTTC.

The chain's CDR3 is CASSSSSGGPESTDTQYF. CDR3 DNA: TGTGCCAGCAGCTCTTCTAGCGGGGGGCCGGAAAGCACAGATACGCAGTATTTT. The rearrangement joins TRBV13 to TRBJ2-3, with TRBD2 matching over 11 bases. The germline V gene encodes CDR1 PRHDT and CDR2 FYEKMQ (reference sequence). Trimming at V came to 4 bases and at J to 0 bases, leaving 9 bases not matched to a gene. The CDR3 runs to 18 residues.

The rearrangement links TRBV11-2 to TRBJ2-1; TRBD1 is a possible D gene (6 bases). Germline lookup yields CDR1 SGHAT and CDR2 FQNNGV. CDR3 length equals 13 residues. Between the trimmed V and J ends, which lost 8 bases and 4 bases, there was a span of 12 bases. The CDR3 loop reads CASATGLYNEQFF. Here the CDR3 DNA reads TGTGCCAGCGCCACAGGGTTATACAATGAGCAGTTCTTC.

This clone was seen a few times. The rearrangement joins TRBV6-1 to TRBJ1-3, with TRBD1 matching 7 bases. Germline-derived CDR1 and CDR2 are MNHNS and SASEGT. CDR3 length equals 14 residues. With V trimmed by 7 bases and J by 6 bases, 9 bases remained unmatched. In DNA, the CDR3 is TGTGCCAGCAATGAGGGACAGAATGTAAACACCATATATTTT. Translated, it gives CASNEGQNVNTIYF.

This clone came up a few times. J is TRBJ2-7 and V is TRBV12-3 or TRBV12-4; D is possibly TRBD2 (6 bases). This CDR3 comprises 15 residues. Deletions cut 1 base from V and 2 bases from J, with 12 bases between. The CDR3 loop is CASSLEAGLPYEQYF. CDR3 bases: TGTGCCAGCAGTTTAGAGGCGGGACTTCCCTACGAGCAGTACTTC.

This clone came up many times. J is TRBJ1-1 and V is TRBV19; no firm D call. V shed 2 bases and J shed 11 bases, with 12 bases lying between them. This CDR3 is 12 amino acids long. In germline, CDR1 is LNHDA, CDR2 SQIVND (reference sequence). The CDR3 bases are TGTGCCAGTAGTATAATGGGCCTCGTGGCTTTCTTT. Residues: CASSIMGLVAFF.

J is TRBJ2-2 and V is TRBV2; 7 nucleotides match TRBD2. The CDR3 spans 15 residues. The V segment lost 1 base and the J segment 4 bases; nucleotides outside the gene matches: 3. The germline CDR1 and CDR2 sequences are SNHLY and FYNNEI. The CDR3 bases are TGTGCCAGCAGTGAAGGGACTAGACCCACCGGGGAGCTGTTTTTT. As protein: CASSEGTRPTGELFF.

Written as DNA, the CDR3 is TGCAGTGCTCCGAGGTCAGATACGCAGTATTTT. Amino acids: CSAPRSDTQYF. The chain uses TRBV20-1 and TRBJ2-3; no firm D call. Germline loops: CDR1 DFQATT, CDR2 SNEGSKA (reference sequence). CDR3 length equals 11 residues. Trimming left V 5 bases short and J 4 bases short, with 7 bases between.

The table lists this clone with many counts. This may come from a read error, since a much larger clone is one base off. The V gene is TRBV15, the J gene TRBJ2-7, with 8 bases aligning to TRBD1. The CDR3 sequence is 17 residues long. CDR1 and CDR2 from the germline V gene are LNHNV and YYDKDF (reference sequence). The CDR3 DNA follows: TGTGCCATCAGCAGAGATCTCCCCGACAGGGGAACCTACGAGCAGTACTTC. Amino acid sequence: CAISRDLPDRGTYEQYF.

This clone was counted only a few times. The chain recombines TRBV19 with TRBJ2-1; D gene unclear. Germline CDR1 and CDR2: LNHDA and SQIVND (reference sequence). V dropped 4 bases and J dropped 10 bases, with 11 bases sitting between them. The CDR3 is 12 residues long. CDR3 sequence: CASSTQFSEQFF. In DNA form, the CDR3 reads TGTGCCAGTAGTACCCAGTTCAGCGAGCAGTTCTTC.

As for this clone: One end of the junction varies from germline; a read error may be responsible. The V gene is TRBV28, the J gene TRBJ2-6, with 10 bases lining up with TRBD1. The germline V gene has CDR1 MDHEN and CDR2 SYDVKM. The CDR3 length is 18 residues. The CDR3 here is CASSPGGTGASGANVLTF. The CDR3 region has the DNA TGTGCCAGCAGTCCGGGGGGGACAGGGGCGTCTGGAGCCAACGTCCTGACTTTC.

The chain is built from TRBV24-1 and TRBJ2-1; 10 bases map to TRBD2. The ends lost 6 bases at V and 2 bases at J; junction bases unmatched: 6. The CDR3 is 16 residues long. Looked up from germline, CDR1 is KGHDR and CDR2 is SFDVKD. The CDR3 loop is CATSSGTSVAYNEQFF. DNA for the CDR3: TGTGCCACCAGTTCAGGGACTAGCGTTGCCTACAATGAGCAGTTCTTC.

In its sample, this clone was seen a few times. This sequence joins TRBV6-1 and TRBJ1-1; D not resolved. Trimming stripped 2 bases from V and 5 bases from J, with 12 bases between. Looked up from germline, CDR1 is MNHNS and CDR2 is SASEGT. This CDR3 has 14 residues. CDR3 residues: CASSETSPATEAFF. The CDR3 nucleotides are TGTGCCAGCAGTGAAACCTCGCCTGCGACTGAAGCTTTCTTT.

This clone has just a few counts. A much more abundant neighbour one base away suggests this may be a read error. The identical CDR3 is also encoded by other nucleotide sequences in the sample. The chain uses TRBV7-6 and TRBJ1-1, with D possibly being TRBD1 (6 bases). Trimming removed 6 bases at V and 5 bases at J, with 19 bases between. Germline assignment: CDR1 SGHVS and CDR2 FNYEAQ. The length of the CDR3 is 15 residues. CDR3 residues: CASSFELGAKTEAFF. CDR3 DNA sequence: TGTGCCAGCAGTTTCGAGTTGGGGGCTAAAACTGAAGCTTTCTTT.